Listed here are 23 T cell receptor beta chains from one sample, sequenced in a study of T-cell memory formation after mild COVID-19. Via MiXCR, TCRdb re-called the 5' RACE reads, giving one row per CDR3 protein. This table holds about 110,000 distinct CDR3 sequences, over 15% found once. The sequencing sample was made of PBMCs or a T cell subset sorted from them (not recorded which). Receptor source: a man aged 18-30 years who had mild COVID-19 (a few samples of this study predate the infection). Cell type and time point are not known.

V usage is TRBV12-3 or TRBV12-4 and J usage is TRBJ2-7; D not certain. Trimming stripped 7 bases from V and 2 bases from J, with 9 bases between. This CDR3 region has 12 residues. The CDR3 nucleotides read TGTGCCAGCACGGCCAGCCCCTACGAGCAGTACTTC. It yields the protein CASTASPYEQYF.

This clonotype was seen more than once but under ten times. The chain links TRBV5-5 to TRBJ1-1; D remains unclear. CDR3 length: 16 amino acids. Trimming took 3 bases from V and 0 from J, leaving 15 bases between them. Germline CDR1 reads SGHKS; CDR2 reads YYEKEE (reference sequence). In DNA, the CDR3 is TGTGCCAGCAGCTCTTACTTTAGGTTTATGAACACTGAAGCTTTCTTT. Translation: CASSSYFRFMNTEAFF.

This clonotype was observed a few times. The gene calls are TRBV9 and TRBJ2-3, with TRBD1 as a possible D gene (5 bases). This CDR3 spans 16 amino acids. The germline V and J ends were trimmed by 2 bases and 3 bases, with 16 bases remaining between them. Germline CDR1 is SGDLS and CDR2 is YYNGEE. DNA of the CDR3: TGTGCCAGCAGCGTTGGGGCATACGGCGGTACAGATACGCAGTATTTT. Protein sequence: CASSVGAYGGTDTQYF.

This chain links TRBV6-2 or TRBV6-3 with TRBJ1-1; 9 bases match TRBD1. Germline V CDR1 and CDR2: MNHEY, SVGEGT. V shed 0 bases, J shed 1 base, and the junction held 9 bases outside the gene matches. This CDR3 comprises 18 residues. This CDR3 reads CASSYSNTGTGKNTEAFF. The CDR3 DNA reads TGTGCCAGCAGTTACTCGAATACGGGGACAGGGAAGAACACTGAAGCTTTCTTT.

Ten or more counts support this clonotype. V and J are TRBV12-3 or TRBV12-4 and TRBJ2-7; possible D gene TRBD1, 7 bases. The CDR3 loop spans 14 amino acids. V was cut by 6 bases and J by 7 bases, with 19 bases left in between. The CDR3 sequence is CASSPDREVREQYV. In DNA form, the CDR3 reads TGTGCCAGCAGCCCCGACAGGGAGGTGAGGGAGCAGTACGTC.

CDR3 sequence: CASSLGTGNGYTF. CDR3 DNA: TGTGCCAGCAGCTTAGGTACCGGGAACGGCTACACCTTC. The rearrangement links TRBV7-9 to TRBJ1-2, with D hard to call. CDR1 is SEHNR and CDR2 is FQNEAQ in the germline V gene (reference sequence). The CDR3 totals 13 residues. Deletions cut 1 base from V and 8 bases from J, with 11 bases between. Filled out from reference TRBV7-9 and TRBJ1-2, the complete variable domain reads DTGVSQNPRHKITKRGQNVTFRCDPISEHNRLYWYRQTLGQGPEFLTYFQNEAQLEKSRLLSDRFSAERPKGSFSTLEIQRTEQGDSAMYLCASSLGTGNGYTFGSGTRLTVV.

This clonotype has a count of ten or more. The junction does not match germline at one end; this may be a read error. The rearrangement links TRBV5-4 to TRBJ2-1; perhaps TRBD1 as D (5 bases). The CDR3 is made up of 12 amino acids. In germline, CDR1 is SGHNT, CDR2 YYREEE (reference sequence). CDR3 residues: CASSLGATGMAF. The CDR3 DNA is TGTGCCAGCAGCTTGGGTGCAACAGGTATGGCCTTC. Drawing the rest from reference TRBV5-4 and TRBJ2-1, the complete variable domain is ETGVTQSPTHLIKTRGQQVTLRCSSQSGHNTVSWYQQALGQGPQFIFQYYREEENGRGNFPPRFSGLQFPNYSSELNVNALELDDSALYLCASSLGATGMAFGPGTRLTVL.

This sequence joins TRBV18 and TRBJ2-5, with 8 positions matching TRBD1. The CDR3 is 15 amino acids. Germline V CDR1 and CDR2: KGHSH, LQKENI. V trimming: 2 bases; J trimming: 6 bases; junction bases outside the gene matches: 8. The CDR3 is CASSPGVDRAQTQYF. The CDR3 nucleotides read TGTGCCAGCTCACCAGGGGTGGACAGGGCCCAGACCCAGTACTTC.

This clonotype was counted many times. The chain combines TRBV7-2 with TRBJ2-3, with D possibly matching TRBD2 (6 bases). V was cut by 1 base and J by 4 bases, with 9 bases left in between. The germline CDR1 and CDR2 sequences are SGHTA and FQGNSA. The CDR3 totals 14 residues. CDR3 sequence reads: CASSLGPGADTQYF. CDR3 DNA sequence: TGTGCCAGCAGCTTAGGGCCGGGGGCAGATACGCAGTATTTT. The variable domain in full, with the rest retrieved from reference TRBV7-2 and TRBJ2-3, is GAGVSQSPSNKVTEKGKDVELRCDPISGHTALYWYRQSLGQGLEFLIYFQGNSAPDKSGLPSDRFSAERTGGSVSTLTIQRTQQEDSAVYLCASSLGPGADTQYFGPGTRLTVL.

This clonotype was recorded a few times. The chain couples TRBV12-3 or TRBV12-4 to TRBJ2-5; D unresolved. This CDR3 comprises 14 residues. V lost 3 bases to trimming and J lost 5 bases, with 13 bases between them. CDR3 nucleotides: TGTGCCAGCAGTTTGGGGATCCCCGCTGAGACCCAGTACTTC. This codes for CASSLGIPAETQYF.

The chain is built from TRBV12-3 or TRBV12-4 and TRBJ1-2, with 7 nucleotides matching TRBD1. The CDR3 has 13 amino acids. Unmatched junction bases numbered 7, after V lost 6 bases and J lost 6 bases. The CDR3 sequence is CASRQTGSDGYTF. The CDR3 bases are TGTGCCAGCAGGCAGACAGGGTCGGATGGCTACACCTTC.

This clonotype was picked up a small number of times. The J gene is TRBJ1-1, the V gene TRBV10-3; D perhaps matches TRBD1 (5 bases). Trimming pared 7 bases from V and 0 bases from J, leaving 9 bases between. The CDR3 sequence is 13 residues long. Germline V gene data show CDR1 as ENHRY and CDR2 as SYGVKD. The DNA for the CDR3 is TGTGCCATCACTCGGGGCCTGAACACTGAAGCTTTCTTT. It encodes CAITRGLNTEAFF.

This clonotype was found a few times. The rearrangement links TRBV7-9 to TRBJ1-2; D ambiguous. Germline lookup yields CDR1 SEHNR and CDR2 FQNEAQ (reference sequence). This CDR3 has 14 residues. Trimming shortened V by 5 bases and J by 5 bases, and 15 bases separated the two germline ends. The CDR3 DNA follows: TGTGCCAGCAGCCCGGGGATGGACTCTTATGGCTACACCTTC. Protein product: CASSPGMDSYGYTF.

The CDR3 is CASSLTGTGDSPLHF. The CDR3 nucleotides are TGCGCCAGCAGCCTGACCGGGACAGGGGATTCACCCCTCCACTTT. This rearrangement joins TRBV5-1 to TRBJ1-6; 10 nucleotides agree with TRBD1. Germline V gene sequence: CDR1 SGHRS, CDR2 YFSETQ. The CDR3 is 15 residues long. Trimming at V came to 4 bases and at J to 8 bases, leaving 6 bases not matched to a gene.

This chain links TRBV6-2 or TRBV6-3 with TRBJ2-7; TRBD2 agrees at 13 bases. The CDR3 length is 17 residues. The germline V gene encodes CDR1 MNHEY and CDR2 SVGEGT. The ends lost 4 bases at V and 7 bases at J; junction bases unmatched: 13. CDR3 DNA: TGTGCCAGCAGTTTTTCTATCGGACTAGCGGGGGAAGGAGAGCAGTACGTC. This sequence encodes CASSFSIGLAGEGEQYV.

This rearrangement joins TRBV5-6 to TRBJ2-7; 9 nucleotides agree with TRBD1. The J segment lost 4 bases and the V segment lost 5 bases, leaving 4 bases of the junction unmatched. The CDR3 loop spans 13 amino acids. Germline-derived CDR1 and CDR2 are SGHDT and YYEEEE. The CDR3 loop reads CASRGTGQYEQYF. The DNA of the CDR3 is TGTGCCAGCAGAGGGACAGGGCAGTACGAGCAGTACTTC.

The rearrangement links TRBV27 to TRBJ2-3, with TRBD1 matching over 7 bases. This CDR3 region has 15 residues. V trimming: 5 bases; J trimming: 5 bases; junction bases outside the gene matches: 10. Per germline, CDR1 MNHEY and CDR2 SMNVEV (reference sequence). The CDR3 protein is CASSPQRQGKDTQYF. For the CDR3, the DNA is TGTGCCAGCAGTCCCCAGAGACAGGGTAAAGATACGCAGTATTTT.

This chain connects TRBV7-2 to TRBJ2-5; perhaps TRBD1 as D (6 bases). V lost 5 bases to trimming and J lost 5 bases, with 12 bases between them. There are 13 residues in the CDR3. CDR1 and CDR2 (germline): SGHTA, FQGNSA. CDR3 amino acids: CASSRITGETQYF. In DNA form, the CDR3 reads TGTGCCAGCAGCCGTATTACAGGGGAGACCCAGTACTTC.

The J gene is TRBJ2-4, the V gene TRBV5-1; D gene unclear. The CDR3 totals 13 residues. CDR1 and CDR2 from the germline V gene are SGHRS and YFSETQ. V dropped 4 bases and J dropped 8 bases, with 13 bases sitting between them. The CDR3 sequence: CASSDARVHIQYF. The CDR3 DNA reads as TGCGCCAGCAGCGACGCCAGAGTTCACATTCAGTACTTC.

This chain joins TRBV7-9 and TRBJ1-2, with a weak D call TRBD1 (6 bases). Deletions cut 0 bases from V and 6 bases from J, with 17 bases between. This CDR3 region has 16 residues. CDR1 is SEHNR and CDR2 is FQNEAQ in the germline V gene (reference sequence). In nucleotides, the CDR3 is TGTGCCAGCAGCTTAGCGCTGGACAGTGCACCTGATGGCTACACCTTC. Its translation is CASSLALDSAPDGYTF.

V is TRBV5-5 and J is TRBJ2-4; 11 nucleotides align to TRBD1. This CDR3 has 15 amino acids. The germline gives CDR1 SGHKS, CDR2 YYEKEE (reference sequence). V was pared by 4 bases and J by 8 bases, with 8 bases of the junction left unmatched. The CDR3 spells CASSAPGTGGDIQYF. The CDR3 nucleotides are TGTGCCAGCAGCGCCCCCGGGACAGGGGGTGACATTCAGTACTTC.

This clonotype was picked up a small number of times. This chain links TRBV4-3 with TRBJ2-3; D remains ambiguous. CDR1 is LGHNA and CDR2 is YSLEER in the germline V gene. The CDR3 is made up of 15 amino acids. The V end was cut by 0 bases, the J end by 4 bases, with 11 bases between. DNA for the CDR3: TGCGCCAGCAGCCAAGATATTGGTTCATCAGATACGCAGTATTTT. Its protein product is CASSQDIGSSDTQYF.

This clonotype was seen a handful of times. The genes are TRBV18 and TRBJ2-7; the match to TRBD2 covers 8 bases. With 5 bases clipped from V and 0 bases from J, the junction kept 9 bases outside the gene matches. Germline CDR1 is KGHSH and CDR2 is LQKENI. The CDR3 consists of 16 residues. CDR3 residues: CASSSYSGISSYEQYF. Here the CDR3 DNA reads TGTGCCAGCTCATCCTATAGCGGGATTTCCTCCTACGAGCAGTACTTC.